The rows below give T cell receptor beta chains drawn from one sample of a study of blood T cell repertoires in COVID-19. TCRdb keeps only in-frame clones here, not all; method: immunoSEQ multiplex PCR. This repertoire shows 200,000 to 300,000 clones, around 87% found once; its top ten account for roughly 5%. Sample: peripheral blood. All receptors derive from a woman in her sixties or seventies with COVID-19, enrolled during active disease. Each CDR3 is given without its conserved first and last residue. Fields, in order: CDR3 length, J gene, V gene, CDR3 protein.

12	TRBJ2-1	TRBV18	ASSPLGLNNEQF
12	TRBJ1-1	TRBV5-5	ASSFMGRDTEAF
12	TRBJ1-3	TRBV19	ASNPGGSGNTIY
13	TRBJ2-5	TRBV18	ASSPDGAGQETQY
11	TRBJ1-2	TRBV28	ASSYTGDVGYT
12	TRBJ1-1	TRBV11-2	ASSIDRVGTEAF
14	TRBJ1-2	TRBV19	ASSTGTGGIGYGYT
14	TRBJ2-7	TRBV5-4	ASSFPRSGASYEQY
17	TRBJ2-2	TRBV6-2/TRBV6-3	ASSYLSPGALINTGELF
12	TRBJ1-2	TRBV7-2	ASSLSGGNYGYT
12	TRBJ2-7	TRBV6-6	ASSYRVGVTEQY
11	TRBJ1-2	TRBV6-4	ASSRDRDYGYT
10	TRBJ1-5	TRBV18	ASSLKLGPQH
12	TRBJ1-5	TRBV5-5	ASSHQGDGQPQH
12	TRBJ2-1	TRBV27	ASSRRELYNEQF
13	TRBJ1-6	TRBV13	ASSFSGTGNSPLH
12	TRBJ2-1	TRBV7-9	ASSPPGQGNEQF
13	TRBJ1-1	TRBV5-1	ASSPGTGGNTEAF
15	TRBJ2-2	TRBV5-1	ASSLGDRGTNTGELF
13	TRBJ2-4	TRBV7-2	ASSTNILAKNIQY
13	TRBJ2-7	TRBV11-2	ASSYPGQGFYEQY
10	TRBJ1-1	TRBV19	ASSGQNTEAF
14	TRBJ1-6	TRBV27	ASSLRRVGYNSPLH
15	TRBJ2-1	TRBV28	ASTEGASAHLNNEQF
17	TRBJ2-3	TRBV28	ASSIISSTSGGRTDTQY
12	TRBJ2-3	TRBV5-6	ASSLGGRPDTQY
12	TRBJ2-1	TRBV5-1	ASSLTSGSNEQF
13	TRBJ1-5	TRBV6-5	ASSPRDKINQPQH
10	TRBJ2-5	TRBV28	ASSFPDGGQY
14	TRBJ2-3	TRBV7-9	ASSLGGGGPTDTQY
11	TRBJ2-3	TRBV2	ASSGDRADTQY
14	TRBJ1-2	TRBV5-6	ASSPRTGVLNYGYT
16	TRBJ2-3	TRBV5-1	ASSLGLTSGKGTDTQY
12	TRBJ2-7	TRBV4-3	ASSQNRDSYEQY
13	TRBJ1-1	TRBV7-9	ASSLISGRDTEAF
12	TRBJ2-1	TRBV6-2/TRBV6-3	ASSYGGLGNEQF
11	TRBJ1-1	TRBV7-2	ASSLLFSTEAF
13	TRBJ1-3	TRBV5-1	ASSRDTSSGNTIY
14	TRBJ1-5	TRBV19	ASSPRPGQFNQPQH
13	TRBJ2-3	TRBV6-2/TRBV6-3	ASSLWGEAGAPQY